This record concerns one T cell receptor beta chain sequence. This record belongs to a study of glioma-infiltrating T cells after dendritic cell vaccination. The time point denotes: after dendritic cell vaccination, including at tumor progression/relapse. Germline values: CDR1 SGHRS, CDR2 YFSETQ. Losses at the gene ends were 5 bases for V and 4 bases for J; bases not matched to a gene: 8. The CDR3 runs to 16 residues. Sequencing used immunoSEQ multiplex PCR; TCRdb keeps in-frame clones, though not all of them. The data contain 98,000 or so clones, 80% of them seen just once; the ten biggest clones take up about 5%.

This chain uses TRBV5-1 with TRBJ2-6, with 8 bases that match TRBD2. The TCR sequence derives from a human donor with glioblastoma. The source was blood, collected after dendritic cell vaccination. The CDR3 sequence: CASSFGLATGANVLTF. Here the CDR3 DNA reads TGCGCCAGCAGTTTCGGACTAGCTACCGGGGCCAACGTCCTGACTTTC.